The 27 T cell receptor beta chains presented below share a single source sample, sequenced in a study of regulatory T cells in long-lasting Graves disease. Libraries of TCR beta came from iRepertoire HTBI primers plus Arm-PCR of CDR3 regions. TCRdb passed the multiplex PCR reads through MiXCR, listing each CDR3 protein once. Among about 320,000 distinct CDR3 sequences listed, approximately 20% were seen once. Time point denoted: newly diagnosed GD, antithyroid drugs for less than 3 months. PBMCs were the source of the RNA used for TCR sequencing. Sequencing was performed on peripheral blood mononuclear cells (PBMCs), taken at new diagnosis, from a patient treated with antithyroid drugs. Receptors originate from a female donor with Graves disease.

Many counts were recorded for this clonotype. The chain is built from TRBV29-1 and TRBJ2-7, with a possible D match to TRBD1 (5 bases). The CDR3 runs to 13 residues. Per the germline V gene, CDR1 is SQVTM and CDR2 is ANQGSEA. Deletions cut 4 bases from V and 1 base from J, with 11 bases between. As DNA, the CDR3 is TGCAGCGTTGGAGGCAGGGATTCCTACGAGCAGTACTTC. Amino acids: CSVGGRDSYEQYF.

Comment on this clonotype: A much larger clone lies one base from this, so it may be a read error. This chain connects TRBV14 to TRBJ2-1; D might be TRBD2 (6 bases). CDR1 is SGHDN, CDR2 FVKESK, per germline. The CDR3 spans 14 residues. CDR3 in amino acids: CASSQAGRNNEQCF. The CDR3 DNA is TGTGCCAGCAGCCAAGCCGGGAGAAACAATGAGCAGTGCTTC.

A note on this clonotype: A far larger clone differs by one base, so this is likely a read error. The CDR3 end shows no conserved phenylalanine or tryptophan, and so a read error is likely. This chain uses TRBV2 with TRBJ2-5; 10 bases are a match to TRBD2. This CDR3 region has 16 residues. Germline V gene lookup returns CDR1 SNHLY and CDR2 FYNNEI. The chain's CDR3 is CATSDRTSGPQETQYL. The CDR3 DNA is TGTGCCACCAGTGATCGGACTAGCGGACCTCAAGAGACCCAGTACCTC.

The table lists this clonotype with many counts. This sequence joins TRBV11-2 and TRBJ1-3, with D unclear. This CDR3 has 15 residues. In germline, CDR1 is SGHAT, CDR2 FQNNGV. V dropped 4 bases and J dropped 0 bases, with 10 bases sitting between them. CDR3 residues: CASSSLGHSGNTIYF. In DNA, the CDR3 is TGTGCCAGCAGCTCCTTAGGGCACTCTGGAAACACCATATATTTT.

This clonotype was detected many times. This rearrangement joins TRBV6-5 to TRBJ1-5; D ambiguous. Germline assignment: CDR1 MNHEY and CDR2 SVGAGI. Deletions cut 4 bases from V and 6 bases from J, with 10 bases between. CDR3 length equals 13 residues. In DNA form, the CDR3 reads TGTGCCAGCAGTTTTGAAGGGAGTCAGCCCCAGCATTTT. Translation gives CASSFEGSQPQHF.

This clonotype has ten or more counts. An end of the junction differs from the germline gene, which may be a read error. The chain combines TRBV27 with TRBJ2-1; 7 positions match TRBD2. The CDR3 is 12 amino acids. CDR1 and CDR2 from the germline V gene are MNHEY and SMNVEV (reference sequence). CDR3 amino acids: CASSLAGTILLF. Here the CDR3 DNA reads TGTGCCAGCAGTTTAGCCGGGACTATTTTATTGTTC.

In this sample, this clonotype turned up many times. The chain has TRBV29-1 and TRBJ2-1; 7 bases are shared with TRBD2. The CDR3 is 16 residues long. Unmatched junction bases numbered 13, after V lost 1 base and J lost 7 bases. CDR1 SQVTM and CDR2 ANQGSEA come from the germline V gene. The CDR3, as DNA: TGCAGCGTTGAAGCCCCTTTAGGGAGGGCCTTTAATGAGCAGTTCTTC. This translates into CSVEAPLGRAFNEQFF.

This chain joins TRBV7-9 and TRBJ2-1; 8 bases are a match to TRBD1. CDR3 length: 15 amino acids. Trimming took 6 bases from V and 7 from J; bases not matched to a gene: 11. The germline V gene encodes CDR1 SEHNR and CDR2 FQNEAQ (reference sequence). DNA of the CDR3: TGTGCCAGCAGTCGCAGCGGGCAGGGGGCGAATGAGCAGTTCTTC. This translates into CASSRSGQGANEQFF.

This sequence joins TRBV29-1 and TRBJ1-4; 10 nucleotides line up with TRBD1. This CDR3 has 15 amino acids. Germline loops: CDR1 SQVTM, CDR2 ANQGSEA. Losses at the gene ends were 7 bases for V and 5 bases for J; bases not matched to a gene: 10. CDR3 DNA sequence: TGCAGCGCCATCGGGACAGGGGCCTCCAATGAAAAACTGTTTTTT. It codes for CSAIGTGASNEKLFF.

This clonotype was counted only a few times. The rearrangement links TRBV20-1 to TRBJ2-1; D unresolved. This CDR3 contains 12 residues. Trimming shortened V by 5 bases and J by 8 bases, and 13 bases separated the two germline ends. Per germline, CDR1 DFQATT and CDR2 SNEGSKA (reference sequence). The CDR3 loop reads CSAARLEYEQFF. The CDR3 nucleotides are TGCAGTGCTGCTCGCTTAGAGTATGAGCAGTTCTTC.

Details on this clonotype: With a much larger clone just one base away, this may be a read error. This sequence joins TRBV9 and TRBJ2-5; TRBD1 is a possible D gene (5 bases). Germline V CDR1 and CDR2: SGDLS, YYNGEE. The CDR3 is made up of 16 amino acids. In DNA form, the CDR3 reads TGTGCCAGCAGCGTGGGGTTTTTGGACATCCAAGAGACCCAGTCCTTC. It translates to CASSVGFLDIQETQSF.

The V and J genes are TRBV24-1 and TRBJ2-5, with D possibly matching TRBD2 (7 bases). V lost 3 bases to trimming and J lost 5 bases, with 15 bases between them. Looked up from germline, CDR1 is KGHDR and CDR2 is SFDVKD. The CDR3 contains 15 residues. CDR3 bases: TGTGCCACCAGTGATCCAGGGGAGGGGATGGAGACCCAGTACTTC. Protein sequence: CATSDPGEGMETQYF.

This clonotype was counted many times. The rearrangement joins TRBV27 to TRBJ2-7; TRBD2 aligns across 11 bases. CDR3 size: 15 residues. Germline V gene data show CDR1 as MNHEY and CDR2 as SMNVEV (reference sequence). J lost 2 bases, V lost 0 bases, and 0 bases had no gene match. CDR3 DNA: TGTGCCAGCAGTTTATCGACTAGCGGGGCCTACGAGCAGTACTTC. The encoded protein is CASSLSTSGAYEQYF.

This clonotype was picked up many times. V gene TRBV27 combines with J gene TRBJ2-3, with D maybe TRBD2 (6 bases). The V gene lost 6 bases and the J gene lost 2 bases, with 9 bases spanning the gap. CDR1 is MNHEY and CDR2 is SMNVEV in the germline V gene (reference sequence). The CDR3 loop spans 13 amino acids. The CDR3: CASRILATDTQYF. The DNA for the CDR3 is TGTGCCAGCAGGATACTAGCCACAGATACGCAGTATTTT.

This clonotype was counted only a few times. V and J are TRBV5-1 and TRBJ2-2, with no clear D. Trimming removed 4 bases from V and 0 bases from J, with 10 bases in between. Germline CDR1 reads SGHRS; CDR2 reads YFSETQ. This CDR3 has 15 residues. The CDR3 DNA reads TGCGCCAGCAGCCCAATTAGTTCGAACACCGGGGAGCTGTTTTTT. Its protein is CASSPISSNTGELFF.

This clonotype was detected many times. The V and J genes are TRBV2 and TRBJ1-5; D unclear. The CDR3 loop spans 16 amino acids. Germline CDR1 reads SNHLY; CDR2 reads FYNNEI. Trimming left V 3 bases short and J 5 bases short, with 17 bases between. CDR3 protein: CASSDRGWEVDQPQHF. DNA for the CDR3: TGTGCCAGCAGTGATCGAGGGTGGGAGGTTGATCAGCCCCAGCATTTT.

The rearrangement joins TRBV2 to TRBJ2-1, with 11 bases that match TRBD1. CDR1 and CDR2 (germline): SNHLY, FYNNEI. The CDR3 extends over 15 amino acids. After removal of 6 bases from V and 6 bases from J, the junction contained 7 bases not matched to a gene. The CDR3 protein is CASRNWGQGVNEQFF. CDR3 in DNA: TGTGCCAGCAGGAACTGGGGACAGGGGGTCAATGAGCAGTTCTTC.

This clonotype was seen many times. In DNA, the CDR3 is TGTGCCAGCAGCCAAGAGGTCTTTCAGCGGGAGACCCGTCTGTTCTTC. This encodes CASSQEVFQRETRLFF. The rearrangement joins TRBV3-1 to TRBJ2-1, with 8 bases that match TRBD2. The CDR3 runs 16 residues. V was clipped by 0 bases and J by 15 bases; unmatched bases: 16. The germline CDR1 and CDR2 sequences are LGHDT and YNNKEL (reference sequence).

For this clonotype: A much larger clone lies a single base off, so this may be a read error. This chain connects TRBV7-9 to TRBJ2-7; 10 nucleotides line up with TRBD2. This CDR3 has 15 amino acids. Germline-derived CDR1 and CDR2 are SEHNR and FQNEAQ (reference sequence). CDR3 in amino acids: CASSWAGTSAYEHYF. The DNA for the CDR3 is TGTGCCAGCAGCTGGGCCGGGACTAGCGCGTACGAGCACTACTTC.

In this sample, this clonotype turned up many times. V usage is TRBV7-2 and J usage is TRBJ2-3; unclear D gene. Deletions cut 5 bases from V and 4 bases from J, with 10 bases between. The CDR3 length is 13 residues. Germline values: CDR1 SGHTA, CDR2 FQGNSA. CDR3 residues: CASSPGMADTQYF. CDR3 DNA: TGTGCCAGCAGCCCCGGCATGGCAGATACGCAGTATTTT.

In its sample, this clonotype was seen many times. The chain has TRBV14 and TRBJ2-5; D is possibly TRBD2 (5 bases). CDR3 length: 14 residues. Per germline, CDR1 SGHDN and CDR2 FVKESK. V was trimmed by 6 bases and J by 5 bases, leaving 16 bases between them. The CDR3 loop reads CASRLSGVRETQYF. CDR3 DNA sequence: TGTGCCAGCAGGCTCTCCGGGGTGCGGGAGACCCAGTACTTC.

This clonotype was counted many times. The V and J genes are TRBV5-6 and TRBJ2-7, with 7 bases lining up with TRBD1. The V gene's germline CDR1 is SGHDT and CDR2 YYEEEE. There are 13 residues in the CDR3. The ends lost 7 bases at V and 6 bases at J; junction bases unmatched: 10. The CDR3 DNA is TGTGCCAGCGATGAACAGGGGTTTAGCGAGCAGTACTTC. Its translation: CASDEQGFSEQYF.

This clonotype came up a few times. The genes are TRBV7-8 and TRBJ1-3, with 9 bases lining up with TRBD1. Germline V gene data show CDR1 as SGHVS and CDR2 as FQNEAQ. With 5 bases clipped from V and 4 bases from J, the junction kept 3 bases outside the gene matches. This CDR3 contains 14 residues. The CDR3 sequence is CASSPGTGGNTIYF. CDR3 nucleotides: TGTGCCAGCAGCCCGGGGACAGGGGGAAACACCATATATTTT.

This clonotype has ten or more counts. This chain connects TRBV19 to TRBJ1-1; tentatively, D is TRBD1 (5 bases). There are 14 residues in the CDR3. V gave up 3 bases and J gave up 0 bases, with 8 bases separating them. Germline CDR1 is LNHDA and CDR2 is SQIVND (reference sequence). The CDR3 loop is CASSMEGMNTEAFF. CDR3 DNA sequence: TGTGCCAGTAGTATGGAGGGGATGAACACTGAAGCTTTCTTT.

This clonotype has a count of ten or more. This chain's CDR3 is CASSEVEGSRETQYF. The CDR3 nucleotides read TGTGCCAGCAGTGAAGTCGAAGGGTCGCGGGAGACCCAGTACTTC. V usage is TRBV6-2 or TRBV6-3 and J usage is TRBJ2-5; no clear D gene. The CDR3 runs 15 residues. Germline V lookup: CDR1 MNHEY, CDR2 SVGEGT. Trimming took 5 bases from V and 5 from J, leaving 18 bases between them.

This clonotype was observed many times. The V and J genes are TRBV10-3 and TRBJ2-7; D is unresolved. The V and J ends lost 0 bases and 6 bases respectively, with 9 bases between them. The CDR3 totals 13 residues. The germline V gene has CDR1 ENHRY and CDR2 SYGVKD. CDR3 sequence reads: CAISESTFSEQYF. CDR3 sequence (DNA): TGTGCCATCAGTGAGTCAACGTTCAGCGAGCAGTACTTC.

The table lists this clonotype with many counts. J is TRBJ2-5 and V is TRBV2; a weak D match, TRBD1 (7 bases). Germline CDR1 and CDR2: SNHLY and FYNNEI. CDR3 length equals 13 residues. The germline V and J ends were trimmed by 5 bases and 2 bases, with 9 bases remaining between them. CDR3 in DNA: TGTGCCAGCAGTCCAGGGGGGCAAGAGACCCAGTACTTC. The encoded protein is CASSPGGQETQYF.